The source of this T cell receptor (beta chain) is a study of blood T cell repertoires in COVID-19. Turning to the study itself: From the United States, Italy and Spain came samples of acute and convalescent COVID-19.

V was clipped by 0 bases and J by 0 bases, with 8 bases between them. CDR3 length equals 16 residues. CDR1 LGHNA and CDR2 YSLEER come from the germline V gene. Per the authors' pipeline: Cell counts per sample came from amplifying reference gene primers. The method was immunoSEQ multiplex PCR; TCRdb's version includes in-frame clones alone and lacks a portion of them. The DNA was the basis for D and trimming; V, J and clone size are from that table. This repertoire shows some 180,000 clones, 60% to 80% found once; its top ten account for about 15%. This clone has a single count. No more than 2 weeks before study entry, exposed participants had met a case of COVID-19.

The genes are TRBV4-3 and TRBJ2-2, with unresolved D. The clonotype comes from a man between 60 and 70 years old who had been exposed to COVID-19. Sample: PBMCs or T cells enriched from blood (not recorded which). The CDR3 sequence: CASSQDGPSNTGELFF. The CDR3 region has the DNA TGCGCCAGCAGCCAAGACGGTCCCTCGAACACCGGGGAGCTGTTTTTT.